This TCR beta chain was identified in a study of blood T cell repertoires in COVID-19. Looked up from germline, CDR1 is LGHNT and CDR2 is FRNRAP. CDR3 size: 12 residues. The V end was cut by 1 base, the J end by 4 bases, with 4 bases between. Profiling relied on immunoSEQ multiplex PCR, and the TCRdb table lists in-frame clones only, not all of them. This sample carries approximately 230,000 clones, 75% to 95% of them seen once, and the ten largest clones take 1.5% to 2%. Living in under 30 US areas, the participants were between roughly 18 and 90 years of age. This receptor was obtained from a woman in her late teens or twenties who had recovered from COVID-19. This chain joins TRBV12-5 and TRBJ1-2, with D uncertain. Sequenced: PBMCs or T cells enriched from blood (not recorded which). The chain's CDR3 is CASGLDTYGYTF. CDR3 nucleotide sequence: TGTGCTAGTGGTTTGGACACCTATGGCTACACCTTC.